These 13 T cell receptor beta chains share one sample of origin, sequenced in a study of OX40 agonist ivuxolimab in advanced cancers. The repertoire was sequenced with immunoSEQ multiplex PCR; TCRdb's copy has only in-frame clones and lacks some. The data show 30,000 to 35,000 clones, roughly 85% seen once. The sample in question was CD4+ or CD8+ T cells sorted from blood, obtained in a trial of the OX40 agonist ivuxolimab. Receptor source: an adult with an advanced solid tumor such as melanoma, head and neck, liver or kidney cancer.

The V call is TRBV28, the J call TRBJ1-4; D might be TRBD1 (5 bases). Germline assignment: CDR1 MDHEN and CDR2 SYDVKM. The germline V and J ends were trimmed by 7 bases and 8 bases, with 20 bases remaining between them. The length of the CDR3 is 15 residues. The CDR3 spells CASTQRSQGGEKLFF. CDR3 sequence (DNA): TGTGCCAGCACCCAGAGGAGTCAGGGCGGGGAAAAACTGTTTTTT.

The V call is TRBV27, the J call TRBJ2-7, with a weak D call TRBD2 (6 bases). There are 14 residues in the CDR3. Trimming took off 5 bases at V and 2 bases at J, with 13 bases between the two ends. The V gene's germline CDR1 is MNHEY and CDR2 SMNVEV (reference sequence). The CDR3 DNA reads TGTGCCAGCAGTGTAAAGGGGAGGACCTACGAGCAGTACTTC. It codes for CASSVKGRTYEQYF.

This chain connects TRBV6-1 to TRBJ2-2, with 7 nucleotides matching TRBD2. V lost 0 bases and J lost 4; bases outside the gene matches: 5. This CDR3 comprises 16 residues. Germline V CDR1 and CDR2: MNHNS, SASEGT. CDR3 region: CASSEAAGDVTGELFF. The DNA for the CDR3 is TGTGCCAGCAGTGAAGCCGCGGGGGACGTCACCGGGGAGCTGTTTTTT.

The chain recombines TRBV27 with TRBJ2-7, with D uncertain. The CDR3 is 15 amino acids. Germline-derived CDR1 and CDR2 are MNHEY and SMNVEV (reference sequence). Deletions cut 1 base from V and 2 bases from J, with 12 bases between. This chain's CDR3 is CASSLWAGHPYEQYF. DNA of the CDR3: TGTGCCAGCAGTTTATGGGCAGGTCACCCCTACGAGCAGTACTTC.

The chain has TRBV7-9 and TRBJ2-7; 10 bases align to TRBD1. Germline V lookup: CDR1 SEHNR, CDR2 FQNEAQ (reference sequence). The CDR3 is 14 amino acids. Germline trimming cut 5 bases from V and 5 bases from J; bases unmatched to any gene: 6. The CDR3 DNA is TGTGCCAGCAGCGCGGGACAGGGGATCAACGAGCAGTACTTC. It translates to CASSAGQGINEQYF.

This clone was observed a handful of times. The chain links TRBV7-8 to TRBJ2-7; D may be TRBD1 or TRBD2 (6 bases each). The length of the CDR3 is 14 residues. Trimming shortened V by 2 bases and J by 0 bases, and 8 bases separated the two germline ends. Germline V lookup: CDR1 SGHVS, CDR2 FQNEAQ. The CDR3, as DNA: TGTGCCAGCAGCTTAAGGGGGGTCTCCTACGAGCAGTACTTC. Translated: CASSLRGVSYEQYF.

V gene TRBV27 combines with J gene TRBJ2-5; D perhaps matches TRBD2 (6 bases). This CDR3 has 13 amino acids. Germline loops: CDR1 MNHEY, CDR2 SMNVEV (reference sequence). Trimming pared 7 bases from V and 5 bases from J, leaving 14 bases between. In DNA form, the CDR3 reads TGTGCCAGCATGGGGGGATTAGAGGAGACCCAGTACTTC. It codes for CASMGGLEETQYF.

The sample holds many counts of this clone. V usage is TRBV7-9 and J usage is TRBJ2-4; D possibly corresponds to TRBD1 (5 bases). Trimming cost V 5 bases and J 4 bases, with 15 bases left between them. Germline V gene sequence: CDR1 SEHNR, CDR2 FQNEAQ (reference sequence). The CDR3 loop spans 15 amino acids. In DNA form, the CDR3 reads TGTGCCAGCAGCAAGACGACAGTCGGGAAAAACATTCAGTACTTC. Translation gives CASSKTTVGKNIQYF.

In this sample, this clone turned up a few times. The CDR3 loop reads CASSITSGDSLYNEQFF. DNA for the CDR3: TGTGCCAGTAGTATTACGAGCGGGGACAGTCTCTACAATGAGCAGTTCTTC. The chain carries TRBV19 and TRBJ2-1; D might be TRBD1 or TRBD2, each matching 7 bases. The V end lost 3 bases, the J end lost 3 bases, and 18 bases lay between the germline ends. The CDR3 runs 17 residues. CDR1 is LNHDA, CDR2 SQIVND, per germline (reference sequence).

The chain carries TRBV5-6 and TRBJ2-7; 8 bases map to TRBD1. The J segment lost 2 bases and the V segment lost 3 bases, leaving 7 bases of the junction unmatched. Germline-derived CDR1 and CDR2 are SGHDT and YYEEEE. This CDR3 region has 15 residues. In nucleotides, the CDR3 is TGTGCCAGCAGCTACGACAGGGGAAACCCCTACGAGCAGTACTTC. Translating it yields CASSYDRGNPYEQYF.

V gene TRBV18 combines with J gene TRBJ1-2; D uncertain. The CDR3 contains 16 residues. The V gene lost 2 bases and the J gene lost 3 bases, with 16 bases spanning the gap. Germline V gene data show CDR1 as KGHSH and CDR2 as LQKENI. Here the CDR3 reads CASSPSGQEPDYGYTF. CDR3 coding DNA: TGTGCCAGCTCACCAAGTGGGCAGGAACCAGACTATGGCTACACCTTC.

The chain links TRBV6-5 to TRBJ1-4; D is undetermined. The CDR3 is 14 amino acids. Trimming pared 4 bases from V and 4 bases from J, leaving 10 bases between. Germline V CDR1 and CDR2: MNHEY, SVGAGI. For the CDR3, the DNA is TGTGCCAGCAGTTCTACTGTCTATAATGAAAAACTGTTTTTT. Its protein product is CASSSTVYNEKLFF.

The V and J genes are TRBV7-3 and TRBJ1-1, with 7 nucleotides matching TRBD1. Losses at the gene ends were 7 bases for V and 1 base for J; bases not matched to a gene: 12. The CDR3 is 16 amino acids. The germline gives CDR1 SGHTA, CDR2 FQGTGA. DNA for the CDR3: TGTGCCAGCACCGCCGGGACAGTCCATCGGAACACTGAAGCTTTCTTT. Protein product: CASTAGTVHRNTEAFF.